The 22 T cell receptor beta chains in this list originate from one sample, sequenced in a study of T cells in Graves' hyperthyroidism and ophthalmopathy. Amplification targeted TCR beta CDR3 regions from RNA transcripts. Using the HTBI primer set, a first-round RT-PCR was run on the TCR CDR3. MiXCR, applied by TCRdb to the multiplex PCR reads, yields one record per CDR3 protein. This sample carries approximately 380,000 distinct CDR3 sequences, over 11% of them seen once, and the ten largest clones take around 27%. The sample taken for sequencing was blood. These TCRs come from a man aged 50 or older with Graves' ophthalmopathy.

This clonotype was recorded only once. A much larger clone differs by one base, so this may be a read error. The V call is TRBV15, the J call TRBJ1-5; TRBD1 agrees at 8 bases. Germline CDR1 and CDR2: LNHNV and YYDKDF (reference sequence). The J segment lost 2 bases and the V segment lost 3 bases, leaving 0 bases of the junction unmatched. The CDR3 runs to 14 residues. CDR3 region: CATSRDRGNQPQHF. For the CDR3, the DNA is TGTGCCACCAGCAGGGACAGGGGCAATCAGCCCCAGCATTTT.

The chain joins TRBV6-1 to TRBJ1-3, with D unclear. The CDR3 covers 14 residues. V lost 7 bases to trimming and J lost 5 bases, with 15 bases between them. Germline V lookup: CDR1 MNHNS, CDR2 SASEGT. The CDR3 sequence: CASTLDRSRNTIYF. DNA of the CDR3: TGTGCCAGCACCCTTGACCGATCCCGAAACACCATATATTTT.

Here the CDR3 reads CASTQRQLEAFF. CDR3 sequence (DNA): TGTGCCAGCACCCAACGACAGTTGGAAGCTTTCTTT. The V and J genes are TRBV12-3 or TRBV12-4 and TRBJ1-1; maybe TRBD1 (5 bases). V lost 7 bases, J lost 8 bases, and 14 bases lay in between. The length of the CDR3 is 12 residues.

There are many counts of this clonotype. This chain uses TRBV7-9 with TRBJ2-7; the match to TRBD2 covers 8 bases. CDR1 is SEHNR and CDR2 is FQNEAQ in the germline V gene (reference sequence). V trimming: 4 bases; J trimming: 0 bases; junction bases outside the gene matches: 5. CDR3 size: 15 residues. The CDR3 loop reads CASSSPRGGSYEQYF. The CDR3 DNA is TGTGCCAGCAGCTCACCCCGGGGGGGCTCCTACGAGCAGTACTTC. The entire variable domain, with the rest obtained from reference TRBV7-9 and TRBJ2-7, is as follows: DTGVSQNPRHKITKRGQNVTFRCDPISEHNRLYWYRQTLGQGPEFLTYFQNEAQLEKSRLLSDRFSAERPKGSFSTLEIQRTEQGDSAMYLCASSSPRGGSYEQYFGPGTRLTVT.

This clonotype was counted many times. The chain employs TRBV29-1 and TRBJ2-7, with TRBD2 matching over 14 bases. The CDR3 is 13 residues long. Germline CDR1 and CDR2: SQVTM and ANQGSEA. J was trimmed by 4 bases and V by 6 bases; bases with no gene match: 2. Here the CDR3 DNA reads TGCAGCGTCAGGACTAGCGGGAGGTACGAGCAGTACTTC. Translation: CSVRTSGRYEQYF.

The sample holds many counts of this clonotype. The genes are TRBV2 and TRBJ2-5; the D gene is possibly TRBD1 (5 bases). Germline V gene sequence: CDR1 SNHLY, CDR2 FYNNEI. V was cut by 0 bases and J by 4 bases, with 12 bases left in between. The CDR3 length is 15 residues. The CDR3 spells CASSEAYRSRETQYF. The CDR3 bases are TGTGCCAGCAGTGAAGCTTACAGGTCTAGAGAGACCCAGTACTTC. The complete variable domain, with remaining parts taken from reference TRBV2 and TRBJ2-5, reads EPEVTQTPSHQVTQMGQEVILRCVPISNHLYFYWYRQILGQKVEFLVSFYNNEISEKSEIFDDQFSVERPDGSNFTLKIRSTKLEDSAMYFCASSEAYRSRETQYFGPGTRLLVL.

The chain has TRBV12-3 or TRBV12-4 and TRBJ1-2; D uncertain. This CDR3 region has 14 residues. Trimming shortened V by 5 bases and J by 2 bases, and 12 bases separated the two germline ends. CDR3 sequence (DNA): TGTGCCAGCAGTGGGGTTGGAACCAACTATGGCTACACCTTC. Translating it yields CASSGVGTNYGYTF.

In its sample, this clonotype was seen a few times. CDR3 nucleotides: TGTGCCAGCAGTAAAAGGACTAGCGGGAGTAACACCGGGGAGCTGTTTTTT. Residues: CASSKRTSGSNTGELFF. The chain carries TRBV2 and TRBJ2-2, with 13 positions matching TRBD2. Trimming cost V 5 bases and J 2 bases; bases outside gene matches: 5. This CDR3 comprises 17 residues. Germline V gene lookup returns CDR1 SNHLY and CDR2 FYNNEI. Full variable domain (missing parts from reference TRBV2 and TRBJ2-2): EPEVTQTPSHQVTQMGQEVILRCVPISNHLYFYWYRQILGQKVEFLVSFYNNEISEKSEIFDDQFSVERPDGSNFTLKIRSTKLEDSAMYFCASSKRTSGSNTGELFFGEGSRLTVL.

This clonotype was counted many times. The V call is TRBV7-9, the J call TRBJ2-5, with 15 nucleotides matching TRBD2. J gave up 6 bases and V 4 bases, and 9 bases lay outside the gene matches. The length of the CDR3 is 17 residues. Germline V gives CDR1 SEHNR, CDR2 FQNEAQ (reference sequence). The chain's CDR3 is CASSSGTSGRIDQTQYF. DNA for the CDR3: TGTGCCAGCAGCTCCGGGACTAGCGGGAGGATCGATCAGACCCAGTACTTC.

This clonotype was counted ten times or more. CDR3 DNA: TGTGCCAGCAGCCAAGAGGAGATTTCTGGAAACACCATATATTTT. The encoded protein is CASSQEEISGNTIYF. The chain uses TRBV3-1 and TRBJ1-3; D is uncertain. Trimming shortened V by 0 bases and J by 1 base, and 7 bases separated the two germline ends. Per the germline V gene, CDR1 is LGHDT and CDR2 is YNNKEL (reference sequence). The CDR3 spans 15 residues.

This clonotype was seen at least ten times. V is TRBV18 and J is TRBJ2-2; 7 positions match TRBD1. The CDR3 covers 15 residues. Germline lookup yields CDR1 KGHSH and CDR2 LQKENI. V was pared by 4 bases and J by 4 bases, with 6 bases of the junction left unmatched. The CDR3 loop reads CASSRRTGFTGELFF. CDR3 nucleotides: TGTGCCAGCTCACGCCGGACAGGCTTCACCGGGGAGCTGTTTTTT.

This clonotype was detected a few times. The V gene is TRBV3-1, the J gene TRBJ1-2; the D is unclear. Germline V gives CDR1 LGHDT, CDR2 YNNKEL (reference sequence). V was clipped by 1 base and J by 7 bases, with 13 bases between them. There are 14 residues in the CDR3. This CDR3 reads CASSQARGSSGYTF. CDR3 nucleotide sequence: TGTGCCAGCAGCCAAGCGCGGGGATCGAGTGGCTACACCTTC.

This clonotype was detected a few times. The V call is TRBV27, the J call TRBJ2-2; 12 positions match TRBD1. Losses at the gene ends were 3 bases for V and 6 bases for J; bases not matched to a gene: 5. This CDR3 has 16 residues. Germline CDR1 MNHEY, CDR2 SMNVEV (reference sequence). The CDR3 nucleotides are TGTGCCAGCAGTTTTGTAGGGACAGGGGGCTCCGGGGAGCTGTTTTTT. Amino acid sequence: CASSFVGTGGSGELFF.

This clonotype came up a few times. The V call is TRBV3-1, the J call TRBJ2-2; D tentatively fits TRBD1 or TRBD2 (5 bases each). Germline assignment: CDR1 LGHDT and CDR2 YNNKEL (reference sequence). The CDR3 covers 14 residues. Trimming removed 4 bases from V and 7 bases from J, with 13 bases in between. The CDR3 DNA reads as TGTGCCAGCAGCCCCGGGGCTAGGCACGGGGAGCTGTTTTTT. This encodes CASSPGARHGELFF.

This clonotype was seen ten or more times. The rearrangement uses TRBV20-1 and TRBJ2-5, with D perhaps given as TRBD1 or TRBD2 (5 bases each). Germline CDR1 reads DFQATT; CDR2 reads SNEGSKA (reference sequence). The CDR3 totals 11 residues. Trimming removed 4 bases at V and 5 bases at J, with 8 bases between. Here the CDR3 reads CSATRDETQYF. CDR3 nucleotide sequence: TGCAGTGCTACCAGGGACGAGACCCAGTACTTC.

The chain carries TRBV12-3 or TRBV12-4 and TRBJ2-2, with TRBD1 identical over 9 bases. The CDR3 loop spans 19 amino acids. Trimming at V came to 8 bases and at J to 1 base, leaving 17 bases not matched to a gene. The CDR3 loop reads CASSSNRGRVGLNTGELFF. The CDR3, as DNA: TGTGCCAGCTCATCGAACAGGGGGCGTGTGGGGCTGAACACCGGGGAGCTGTTTTTT.

This clonotype showed up many times. This sequence joins TRBV20-1 and TRBJ2-7; D might be TRBD2 (6 bases). V lost 2 bases and J 2 bases, leaving 10 bases between the germline ends. CDR1 is DFQATT, CDR2 SNEGSKA, per germline (reference sequence). CDR3 length: 13 residues. The CDR3 DNA reads as TGCAGTGCTAGATCGGGGGAAACCTACGAGCAGTACTTC. Protein product: CSARSGETYEQYF.

This clonotype appeared many times. The rearrangement links TRBV11-3 to TRBJ2-7; the match to TRBD2 covers 11 bases. V dropped 5 bases and J dropped 6; count of bases not matched to a gene: 3. CDR1 is SGHNT and CDR2 is YENEEA in the germline V gene. There are 13 residues in the CDR3. CDR3 sequence reads: CASSGGTSGEQYF. The CDR3 DNA sequence: TGTGCCAGCAGCGGCGGGACTAGCGGCGAGCAGTACTTC.

The V and J genes are TRBV6-2 or TRBV6-3 and TRBJ1-6; 8 nucleotides match TRBD1. The germline V gene encodes CDR1 MNHEY and CDR2 SVGEGT. The CDR3 has 14 residues. J was trimmed by 5 bases and V by 8 bases; bases with no gene match: 5. The CDR3 sequence: CASRSGQDNSPLHF. The CDR3 coding sequence is TGTGCCAGCCGATCGGGACAGGATAATTCACCCCTCCACTTT.

This clonotype has a handful of counts. This chain links TRBV9 with TRBJ2-7; 10 nucleotides line up with TRBD2. The CDR3 contains 15 residues. Losses at the gene ends were 0 bases for V and 2 bases for J; bases not matched to a gene: 2. Germline values: CDR1 SGDLS, CDR2 YYNGEE. CDR3 sequence (DNA): TGTGCCAGCAGCGTAGCTAGCGGGGGAACCTACGAGCAGTACTTC. Translated, it gives CASSVASGGTYEQYF.

This clonotype has only a few counts. A much larger clonotype is one base distant, so this may be a read error. This sequence joins TRBV11-2 and TRBJ2-5; TRBD1 might be the D (5 bases). Looked up from germline, CDR1 is SGHAT and CDR2 is FQNNGV. This CDR3 comprises 12 residues. This CDR3 reads CTSSPGMETQYF. The CDR3 DNA follows: TGTACCAGCAGCCCAGGGATGGAGACCCAGTACTTC.

This chain joins TRBV6-1 and TRBJ2-1; no clear D gene. The CDR3 spans 11 residues. The V and J ends lost 2 bases and 10 bases respectively, with 6 bases between them. In germline, CDR1 is MNHNS, CDR2 SASEGT. The CDR3 region has the DNA TGTGCCAGCAGTGAAAGCTCGGAGCAGTTCTTC. It codes for CASSESSEQFF.